Shown below are 31 T cell receptor beta chains from a single sample sequenced in a study of shared clonotypes between healthy human individuals. Measured with immunoSEQ multiplex PCR; TCRdb has only the in-frame clones, and not every one. The sample has around 700,000 clones, approximately 79% seen once. The sequencing sample was made of memory CD4+ T cells sorted from blood. Subset meaning: CD45RA-negative fraction. Receptor source: a woman in her thirties in good health.

V usage is TRBV7-8 and J usage is TRBJ2-2; TRBD1 aligns across 8 bases. Germline values: CDR1 SGHVS, CDR2 FQNEAQ. This CDR3 contains 16 residues. Trimming cost V 3 bases and J 1 base; bases outside gene matches: 4. CDR3 in DNA: TGTGCCAGCAGCTTTACAGGGGGTATGAACACCGGGGAGCTGTTTTTT. Amino acid sequence: CASSFTGGMNTGELFF.

The chain has TRBV28 and TRBJ1-1, with D perhaps TRBD1 (5 bases). This CDR3 is built from 14 residues. The ends were cut back, 3 bases at V and 0 bases at J, with 8 bases in the middle. Germline CDR1 reads MDHEN; CDR2 reads SYDVKM. CDR3 nucleotide sequence: TGTGCCAGCAGTTTGACAGCCTTGAACACTGAAGCTTTCTTT. Its protein is CASSLTALNTEAFF.

The chain employs TRBV7-8 and TRBJ2-5, with D hard to call. CDR1 SGHVS and CDR2 FQNEAQ come from the germline V gene. This CDR3 has 13 residues. V lost 3 bases and J 5 bases, leaving 10 bases between the germline ends. The CDR3 DNA reads TGTGCCAGCAGCTTGGCCCGGGCGGAGACCCAGTACTTC. It translates to CASSLARAETQYF.

This rearrangement joins TRBV7-9 to TRBJ2-3; D unclear. The CDR3 is 13 residues long. The ends were cut back, 6 bases at V and 3 bases at J, with 10 bases in the middle. Per germline, CDR1 SEHNR and CDR2 FQNEAQ (reference sequence). The CDR3 region has the DNA TGTGCCAGCAGGGCCCTGGGGACAGATACGCAGTATTTT. It yields the protein CASRALGTDTQYF.

This rearrangement joins TRBV6-5 to TRBJ2-7; a possible D gene is TRBD1 (5 bases). Trimming shortened V by 4 bases and J by 2 bases, and 9 bases separated the two germline ends. This CDR3 contains 13 residues. The V gene's germline CDR1 is MNHEY and CDR2 SVGAGI. In DNA form, the CDR3 reads TGTGCCAGCAGTTTAAAGGGGACCTACGAGCAGTACTTC. This codes for CASSLKGTYEQYF.

The J gene is TRBJ2-7, the V gene TRBV11-2, with TRBD2 matching over 14 bases. Per germline, CDR1 SGHAT and CDR2 FQNNGV. Trimming at V came to 5 bases and at J to 9 bases, leaving 15 bases not matched to a gene. The CDR3 contains 17 residues. The CDR3 is CASSPSTSGRVASRQYF. Here the CDR3 DNA reads TGTGCCAGCAGCCCTTCGACTAGCGGGAGGGTGGCAAGTCGGCAGTACTTC.

This chain links TRBV10-3 with TRBJ2-1; D remains unclear. The germline gives CDR1 ENHRY, CDR2 SYGVKD. V was trimmed by 10 bases and J by 0 bases, leaving 13 bases between them. This CDR3 region has 14 residues. CDR3 region: CATLGRSSYNEQFF. The DNA of the CDR3 is TGTGCCACCCTGGGCCGGAGCTCCTACAATGAGCAGTTCTTC.

This rearrangement joins TRBV5-1 to TRBJ2-3, with D possibly called TRBD1 or TRBD2 (5 bases each). The CDR3 runs to 14 residues. Germline values: CDR1 SGHRS, CDR2 YFSETQ. V was trimmed by 4 bases and J by 6 bases, leaving 15 bases between them. Here the CDR3 reads CASSMGRVGDTQYF. The CDR3 DNA reads as TGCGCCAGCAGCATGGGACGCGTAGGGGATACGCAGTATTTT.

The genes are TRBV20-1 and TRBJ2-7; TRBD1 agrees at 9 bases. Germline CDR1 is DFQATT and CDR2 is SNEGSKA (reference sequence). V lost 8 bases and J lost 8; bases outside the gene matches: 7. This CDR3 has 11 residues. CDR3 sequence reads: CSPGQGFKQYF. CDR3 DNA sequence: TGCAGTCCGGGACAGGGCTTTAAGCAGTACTTC.

Worth noting for this clone: In the same sample, other DNA sequences code for this CDR3. The V call is TRBV28, the J call TRBJ1-1; unclear D gene. Germline CDR1 MDHEN, CDR2 SYDVKM. Trimming shortened V by 2 bases and J by 5 bases, and 6 bases separated the two germline ends. There are 12 residues in the CDR3. CDR3 amino acids: CASSLRETEAFF. The CDR3 nucleotides are TGTGCCAGCAGTTTACGGGAGACTGAAGCTTTCTTT.

This rearrangement joins TRBV7-9 to TRBJ2-5, with D hard to call. The V gene lost 5 bases and the J gene lost 10 bases, with 23 bases spanning the gap. The germline CDR1 and CDR2 sequences are SEHNR and FQNEAQ (reference sequence). This CDR3 has 15 residues. In DNA form, the CDR3 reads TGTGCCAGCAGCATTTCAATGGACGGAGTGAAAGACCAGTACTTC. It encodes CASSISMDGVKDQYF.

DNA of the CDR3: TGTGCCAGCAGTTATTCAGAGAACTTTGAAGCTTTCTTT. It encodes CASSYSENFEAFF. The rearrangement joins TRBV6-5 to TRBJ1-1; D remains ambiguous. CDR3 size: 13 residues. CDR1 and CDR2 (germline): MNHEY, SVGAGI. V was shortened by 3 bases and J by 7 bases, with 12 bases between the two germline ends.

For the CDR3, the DNA is TGTGCCAGCAGTTTTACTAGCGGGAGGGACACCGGGGAGCTGTTTTTT. Its translation is CASSFTSGRDTGELFF. The chain links TRBV6-4 to TRBJ2-2; 13 bases are a match to TRBD2. Unmatched junction bases numbered 3, after V lost 5 bases and J lost 3 bases. The CDR3 consists of 16 residues. CDR1 and CDR2 from the germline V gene are MRHNA and SNTAGT.

V usage is TRBV19 and J usage is TRBJ2-1, with D unresolved. The CDR3 runs to 14 residues. V lost 9 bases to trimming and J lost 0 bases, with 12 bases between them. CDR1 and CDR2 (germline): LNHDA, SQIVND (reference sequence). CDR3 sequence (DNA): TGTGCCAGCAATAAACGCAGCTCCTACAATGAGCAGTTCTTC. It translates to CASNKRSSYNEQFF. The entire variable domain, with the rest obtained from reference TRBV19 and TRBJ2-1, is as follows: DGGITQSPKYLFRKEGQNVTLSCEQNLNHDAMYWYRQDPGQGLRLIYYSQIVNDFQKGDIAEGYSVSREKKESFPLTVTSAQKNPTAFYLCASNKRSSYNEQFFGPGTRLTVL.

This clone is a singleton in its sample. The DNA of the CDR3 is TGTGCCAGCCGAGGGGGAGGGACAACGTTTAGCACAGATACGCAGTATTTT. This gives the protein CASRGGGTTFSTDTQYF. This chain connects TRBV27 to TRBJ2-3; perhaps TRBD2 as D (7 bases). The CDR3 has 17 residues. The germline V gene has CDR1 MNHEY and CDR2 SMNVEV (reference sequence). The V end lost 8 bases, the J end lost 0 bases, and 21 bases lay between the germline ends.

The chain uses TRBV30 and TRBJ2-3; the D gene is possibly TRBD2 (5 bases). Trimming removed 7 bases from V and 7 bases from J, with 12 bases in between. Looked up from germline, CDR1 is GTSNPN and CDR2 is SVGIG (reference sequence). This CDR3 is 11 amino acids long. In nucleotides, the CDR3 is TGTGCCTCACGCGGGCCACATACGCAGTATTTT. Its translation: CASRGPHTQYF.

The chain combines TRBV30 with TRBJ2-7; D call uncertain. This CDR3 has 11 amino acids. Trimming took 4 bases from V and 5 from J, leaving 9 bases between them. CDR1 GTSNPN and CDR2 SVGIG come from the germline V gene (reference sequence). DNA for the CDR3: TGTGCCTGGACTATTGGACACGAGCAGTACTTC. It yields the protein CAWTIGHEQYF.

The gene calls are TRBV19 and TRBJ1-4, with unresolved D. CDR3 length: 13 amino acids. Per the germline V gene, CDR1 is LNHDA and CDR2 is SQIVND (reference sequence). V was trimmed by 6 bases and J by 2 bases, leaving 7 bases between them. The CDR3 here is CASSQRTNEKLFF. CDR3 in DNA: TGTGCCAGTAGCCAACGGACTAATGAAAAACTGTTTTTT.

V usage is TRBV21-1 and J usage is TRBJ1-4; the listed D gene, TRBD1, was not tested against the DNA. TRBV21-1 is a known pseudogene. This CDR3 has 16 residues. CDR3 in DNA: TGTGCCAGCAGCAAAGCAAGGGACAGGGTTGATGAAAAACTGTTTTTT. This gives the protein CASSKARDRVDEKLFF.

This clone was counted only a few times. V usage is TRBV29-1 and J usage is TRBJ1-1, with TRBD1 as a possible D gene (5 bases). CDR3 length: 13 residues. The V and J ends lost 6 bases and 1 base respectively, with 12 bases between them. The V gene's germline CDR1 is SQVTM and CDR2 ANQGSEA. CDR3 coding DNA: TGCAGCGTCGTATTCCAGGGGAACACTGAAGCTTTCTTT. This translates into CSVVFQGNTEAFF.

This chain uses TRBV18 with TRBJ2-5; D gene ambiguous. Germline V lookup: CDR1 KGHSH, CDR2 LQKENI. The CDR3 sequence is 17 residues long. V lost 1 base to trimming and J lost 2 bases, with 17 bases between them. CDR3 loop: CASSPLPNRLVQETQYF. The CDR3 nucleotides read TGTGCCAGCTCACCACTCCCTAACAGATTGGTTCAAGAGACCCAGTACTTC.

This clone was observed at least ten times. The rearrangement links TRBV9 to TRBJ2-3, with D tentatively TRBD2 (5 bases). CDR3 size: 14 residues. The germline CDR1 and CDR2 sequences are SGDLS and YYNGEE. V was pared by 4 bases and J by 6 bases, with 15 bases between. As DNA, the CDR3 is TGTGCCAGCAGCCTAACTAGAGTTAGGGATACGCAGTATTTT. Amino acid sequence: CASSLTRVRDTQYF.

This clone turned up a few times. The chain's CDR3 is CASSFRRAGNEQFF. CDR3 DNA: TGTGCCAGCAGCTTCCGCAGGGCCGGCAATGAGCAGTTCTTC. The chain recombines TRBV11-1 with TRBJ2-1; the D gene is possibly TRBD1 (5 bases). The CDR3 runs to 14 residues. Germline V CDR1 and CDR2: SGHAT, FQDESV (reference sequence). V lost 3 bases and J 6 bases, leaving 12 bases between the germline ends.

The gene calls are TRBV5-1 and TRBJ1-1; no reliable D call. The CDR3 is 13 amino acids. The V and J ends lost 4 bases and 7 bases respectively, with 14 bases between them. Per germline, CDR1 SGHRS and CDR2 YFSETQ. This CDR3 reads CASSSGIGGEAFF. CDR3 nucleotides: TGCGCCAGCAGCAGTGGGATAGGCGGTGAAGCTTTCTTT.

The chain joins TRBV2 to TRBJ2-2, with 10 positions matching TRBD2. The V and J ends lost 6 bases and 5 bases, in that order; junction bases with no gene match: 9. This CDR3 is 16 amino acids long. Germline lookup yields CDR1 SNHLY and CDR2 FYNNEI. The CDR3 DNA sequence: TGTGCCAGCAGATTACTAGCGGGAACTTCGACCGGGGAGCTGTTTTTT. Encoded protein: CASRLLAGTSTGELFF.

To note about this clone: This same CDR3 is encoded by further DNA sequences in the sample. This chain connects TRBV5-1 to TRBJ2-1; the match to TRBD2 covers 7 bases. CDR1 is SGHRS and CDR2 is YFSETQ in the germline V gene. The CDR3 has 15 residues. J was trimmed by 3 bases and V by 2 bases; bases with no gene match: 5. The CDR3 is CASSFSSGGYNEQFF. CDR3 bases: TGCGCCAGCAGCTTTTCTAGCGGCGGCTACAATGAGCAGTTCTTC.

Only one count was recorded for this clone. J is TRBJ2-7 and V is TRBV30; possibly TRBD1 for D (5 bases). CDR3 length: 14 residues. Trimming pared 0 bases from V and 2 bases from J, leaving 11 bases between. Germline V gene lookup returns CDR1 GTSNPN and CDR2 SVGIG (reference sequence). The CDR3 DNA reads TGTGCCTGGAGTGTTCAGGGTTCTACCTACGAGCAGTACTTC. Protein sequence: CAWSVQGSTYEQYF.

This clone was seen just once. The rearrangement links TRBV7-9 to TRBJ2-1, with 7 bases fitting TRBD1. V gave up 1 base and J gave up 8 bases; unmatched junction bases: 14. Germline loops: CDR1 SEHNR, CDR2 FQNEAQ (reference sequence). The CDR3 length is 17 residues. The CDR3 DNA is TGTGCCAGCAGCTTAGGAGGTTATCGGGACAGTAACGATGAGCAGTTCTTC. Its protein product is CASSLGGYRDSNDEQFF.

This clone was found many times. The gene calls are TRBV28 and TRBJ1-2, with TRBD1 matching 7 bases. V shed 6 bases and J 4 bases; nucleotides not matched to a gene: 26. Germline V gives CDR1 MDHEN, CDR2 SYDVKM. The CDR3 runs to 20 residues. The CDR3 DNA follows: TGTGCCAGCAGCCTTTTTCCGCGGGACAGCCTTTCTTTAACCTCCTATGGCTACACCTTC. It encodes CASSLFPRDSLSLTSYGYTF.

The CDR3 nucleotides read TGTGCCAGCAGTTACGTTAGCCAACCCATCGGGGAGCTGTTTTTT. This translates into CASSYVSQPIGELFF. The chain couples TRBV6-5 to TRBJ2-2; D gene unclear. Germline-derived CDR1 and CDR2 are MNHEY and SVGAGI. The CDR3 has 15 amino acids. The V gene lost 2 bases and the J gene lost 7 bases, with 14 bases spanning the gap.

The chain has TRBV28 and TRBJ1-1; D gene uncertain. Germline assignment: CDR1 MDHEN and CDR2 SYDVKM. The CDR3 contains 16 residues. The V end lost 4 bases, the J end lost 0 bases, and 15 bases lay between the germline ends. The CDR3 DNA follows: TGTGCCAGCAGTTCCCCTCCCGGGAGAATGAACACTGAAGCTTTCTTT. Encoded protein: CASSSPPGRMNTEAFF.